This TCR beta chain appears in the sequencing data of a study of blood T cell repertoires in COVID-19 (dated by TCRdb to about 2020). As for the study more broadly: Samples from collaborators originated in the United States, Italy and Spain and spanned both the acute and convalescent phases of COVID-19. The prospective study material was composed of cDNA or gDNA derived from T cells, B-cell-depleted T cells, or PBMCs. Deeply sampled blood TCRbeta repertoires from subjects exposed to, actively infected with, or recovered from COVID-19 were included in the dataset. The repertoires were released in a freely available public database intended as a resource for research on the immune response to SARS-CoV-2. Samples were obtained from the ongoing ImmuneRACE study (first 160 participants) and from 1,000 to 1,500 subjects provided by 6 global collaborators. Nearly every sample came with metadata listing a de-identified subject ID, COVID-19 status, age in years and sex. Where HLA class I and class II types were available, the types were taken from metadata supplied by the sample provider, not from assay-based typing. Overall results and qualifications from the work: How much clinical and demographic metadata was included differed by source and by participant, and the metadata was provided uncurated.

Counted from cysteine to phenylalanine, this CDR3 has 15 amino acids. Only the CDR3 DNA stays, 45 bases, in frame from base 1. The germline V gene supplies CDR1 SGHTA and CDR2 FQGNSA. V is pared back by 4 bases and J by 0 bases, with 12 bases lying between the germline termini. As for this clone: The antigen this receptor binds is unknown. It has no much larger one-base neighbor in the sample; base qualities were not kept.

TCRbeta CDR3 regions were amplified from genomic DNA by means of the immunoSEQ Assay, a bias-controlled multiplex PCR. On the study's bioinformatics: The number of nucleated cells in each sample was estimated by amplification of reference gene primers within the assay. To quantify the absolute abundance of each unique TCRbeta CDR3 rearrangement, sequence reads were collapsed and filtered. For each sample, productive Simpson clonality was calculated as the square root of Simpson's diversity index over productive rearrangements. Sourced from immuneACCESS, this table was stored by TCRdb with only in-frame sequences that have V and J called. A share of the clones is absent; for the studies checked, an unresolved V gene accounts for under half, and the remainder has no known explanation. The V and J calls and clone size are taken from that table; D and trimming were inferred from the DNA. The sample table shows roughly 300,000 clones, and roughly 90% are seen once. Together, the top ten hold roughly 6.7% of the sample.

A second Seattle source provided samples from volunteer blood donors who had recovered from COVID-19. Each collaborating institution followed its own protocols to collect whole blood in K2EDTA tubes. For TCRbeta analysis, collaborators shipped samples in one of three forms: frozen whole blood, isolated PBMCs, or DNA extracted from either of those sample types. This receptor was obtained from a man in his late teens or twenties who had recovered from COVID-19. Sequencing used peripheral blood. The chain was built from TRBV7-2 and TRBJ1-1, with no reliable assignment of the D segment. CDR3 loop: CASSSGHPMNTEAFF. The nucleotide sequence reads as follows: TGTGCCAGCAGCTCAGGCCACCCCATGAACACTGAAGCTTTCTTT.